These T cell receptor beta chains were read from a single sample in a study of shared clonotypes between healthy human individuals. The assay was immunoSEQ multiplex PCR, and TCRdb's table has in-frame clones only and misses some. The sample lists fewer than 2.5 million clones, 93% occurring once. Sequencing was carried out using naive CD4+ T cells from PBMCs. Source of these receptors: a man younger than 35 in good health. Some clones in this sample may be carry-over from other donors' samples. Each CDR3 is given with its conserved first and last residue. A D gene is named only where the DNA matches it firmly. Not all rows give a size; the values are once, few, many and, for expanded clones, a class.

V: TRBV4-1
size: once
J: TRBJ2-1
D: TRBD1
length: 15
CDR3: CASSQDLGTANEQFF
DNA: TGCGCCAGCAGCCAAGATCTGGGGACAGCCAATGAGCAGTTCTTC

V: TRBV10-3
size: .
J: TRBJ1-2
D: TRBD1
length: 12
CDR3: CAIRGGLYGYTF
DNA: TGTGCCATCAGAGGGGGCTTGTACGGCTACACCTTC

V: TRBV7-2
size: .
J: TRBJ2-5
D: TRBD2
length: 17
CDR3: CASSLLVASGWLETQYF
DNA: TGTGCCAGCAGCCTATTGGTGGCTAGCGGGTGGTTAGAGACCCAGTACTTC

V: TRBV2
size: few
J: TRBJ1-1
D: .
length: 11
CDR3: CASSRGTEAFF
DNA: TGTGCCAGCAGCCGTGGGACGGAAGCTTTCTTT

V: TRBV28
size: .
J: TRBJ1-1
D: .
length: 11
CDR3: CASSWRLGAFF
DNA: TGTGCCAGCAGTTGGCGCTTGGGAGCTTTCTTT

V: TRBV18
size: .
J: TRBJ2-4
D: TRBD2
length: 17
CDR3: CASSPTSGRSGKNIQYF
DNA: TGTGCCAGCTCACCCACTAGCGGGAGGTCGGGAAAAAACATTCAGTACTTC

V: TRBV28
size: .
J: TRBJ2-5
D: TRBD1
length: 17
CDR3: CASSLFGPGQGAETQYF
DNA: TGTGCCAGCAGTTTATTCGGCCCCGGACAGGGGGCTGAGACCCAGTACTTC

V: TRBV6-4
size: .
J: TRBJ2-3
D: TRBD1
length: 15
CDR3: CASKATGAPTDTQYF
DNA: TGTGCCAGCAAAGCGACAGGGGCTCCGACAGATACGCAGTATTTT

V: TRBV29-1
size: .
J: TRBJ1-3
D: TRBD1
length: 14
CDR3: CSVWDRGAGNTIYF
DNA: TGCAGCGTCTGGGACAGGGGGGCCGGAAACACCATATATTTT

V: TRBV28
size: .
J: TRBJ2-7
D: .
length: 14
CDR3: CASTGSAPSYEQYF
DNA: TGTGCCAGCACGGGTAGCGCACCCTCCTACGAGCAGTACTTC

V: TRBV7-8
size: .
J: TRBJ2-5
D: .
length: 14
CDR3: CASSLVHRVETQYF
DNA: TGTGCCAGCAGCTTAGTCCACAGGGTAGAGACCCAGTACTTC

V: TRBV2
size: .
J: TRBJ2-1
D: TRBD2
length: 13
CDR3: CASLAGLANEQFF
DNA: TGTGCCAGCCTTGCGGGACTAGCCAATGAGCAGTTCTTC

V: TRBV10-2
size: .
J: TRBJ2-2
D: .
length: 16
CDR3: CASSLRGGTVGGELFF
DNA: TGCGCCAGCAGCCTCCGTGGGGGAACCGTCGGCGGGGAGCTGTTTTTT

V: TRBV19
size: .
J: TRBJ2-4
D: TRBD1
length: 15
CDR3: CASSPRQGLKNIQYF
DNA: TGTGCCAGTAGTCCGAGACAGGGGCTCAAAAACATTCAGTACTTC

V: TRBV5-1
size: once
J: TRBJ2-3
D: TRBD1
length: 16
CDR3: CASSLTQGAPTDTQYF
DNA: TGCGCCAGCAGCCTTACACAGGGGGCGCCAACAGATACGCAGTATTTT

V: TRBV12-5
size: .
J: TRBJ2-7
D: TRBD2
length: 15
CDR3: CASAIWGGNSYEQYF
DNA: TGTGCTAGTGCCATATGGGGGGGAAACTCCTACGAGCAGTACTTC

V: TRBV5-8
size: .
J: TRBJ1-3
D: TRBD1
length: 17
CDR3: CASSYPGTDLIGNTIYF
DNA: TGTGCCAGCAGCTACCCCGGGACAGATTTAATTGGAAACACCATATATTTT

V: TRBV29-1
size: .
J: TRBJ2-1
D: .
length: 11
CDR3: CSVPSYNEQFF
DNA: TGCAGCGTCCCGAGTTACAATGAGCAGTTCTTC

V: TRBV28
size: .
J: TRBJ2-2
D: TRBD2
length: 16
CDR3: CASSPPGLGFTGELFF
DNA: TGTGCCAGCAGTCCTCCGGGACTAGGTTTCACCGGGGAGCTGTTTTTT

V: TRBV28
size: .
J: TRBJ2-5
D: TRBD2
length: 14
CDR3: CASRGTSGKETQYF
DNA: TGTGCCAGCAGAGGGACTAGCGGAAAAGAGACCCAGTACTTC

V: TRBV7-8
size: .
J: TRBJ2-2
D: .
length: 16
CDR3: CASSPRGTRNTGELFF
DNA: TGTGCCAGCAGCCCCCGCGGGACACGGAACACCGGGGAGCTGTTTTTT

V: TRBV4-2
size: .
J: TRBJ1-5
D: .
length: 17
CDR3: CASSQDPLRGLNQPQHF
DNA: TGTGCCAGCAGCCAAGATCCACTGAGGGGCCTCAATCAGCCCCAGCATTTT

V: TRBV5-1
size: .
J: TRBJ2-1
D: TRBD2
length: 16
CDR3: CASRLGTSGRYNEQFF
DNA: TGCGCCAGCAGACTAGGGACTAGCGGCCGCTACAATGAGCAGTTCTTC

V: TRBV23-1
size: .
J: TRBJ2-7
D: .
length: 17
CDR3: CARSQCGFGKNSYEQYF
DNA: TGCGCCAGGAGTCAATGCGGGTTCGGCAAGAACTCCTACGAGCAGTACTTC

V: TRBV5-1
size: .
J: TRBJ1-6
D: .
length: 15
CDR3: CASSLARSGVSPLHF
DNA: TGCGCCAGCAGCTTGGCTAGGTCAGGGGTTTCACCCCTCCACTTT

V: TRBV19
size: .
J: TRBJ2-5
D: .
length: 11
CDR3: CASSTGETQYF
DNA: TGTGCCAGTAGTACAGGGGAGACCCAGTACTTC

V: TRBV13
size: .
J: TRBJ2-5
D: .
length: 16
CDR3: CASSFGGRGGQETQYF
DNA: TGTGCCAGCAGCTTTGGAGGGAGGGGGGGCCAAGAGACCCAGTACTTC

V: TRBV5-4
size: .
J: TRBJ1-5
D: .
length: 12
CDR3: CASSLYGQPQHF
DNA: TGTGCCAGCAGCTTGTACGGTCAGCCCCAGCATTTT

V: TRBV19
size: .
J: TRBJ2-3
D: TRBD2
length: 17
CDR3: CASSSRGLAGGGDTQYF
DNA: TGTGCCAGTAGTTCTCGAGGACTAGCGGGAGGTGGAGATACGCAGTATTTT

V: TRBV2
size: .
J: TRBJ1-5
D: TRBD1
length: 17
CDR3: CASQRTGQTYSNQPQHF
DNA: TGTGCCAGTCAAAGGACAGGGCAAACTTATAGCAATCAGCCCCAGCATTTT

V: TRBV7-2
size: .
J: TRBJ2-2
D: TRBD2
length: 15
CDR3: CASRLSGTSIGELFF
DNA: TGTGCCAGCAGACTATCTGGGACTAGCATCGGGGAGCTGTTTTTT

V: TRBV18
size: .
J: TRBJ2-7
D: .
length: 14
CDR3: CASSPEAGMGEQYF
DNA: TGTGCCAGCTCACCAGAGGCGGGTATGGGGGAGCAGTACTTC

V: TRBV5-1
size: .
J: TRBJ2-5
D: .
length: 14
CDR3: CASSLEGQGGTQYF
DNA: TGCGCCAGCAGCTTGGAGGGTCAGGGAGGGACCCAGTACTTC

V: TRBV28
size: .
J: TRBJ2-3
D: .
length: 14
CDR3: CASSLPQGTDTQYF
DNA: TGTGCCAGCAGTTTACCACAGGGTACAGATACGCAGTATTTT

V: TRBV6-1
size: .
J: TRBJ2-2
D: TRBD2
length: 17
CDR3: CASSVLAGAPNTGELFF
DNA: TGTGCCAGCAGTGTACTAGCGGGAGCACCGAACACCGGGGAGCTGTTTTTT

V: TRBV6-5
size: .
J: TRBJ1-3
D: TRBD1
length: 13
CDR3: CASRATGRNTIYF
DNA: TGTGCCAGCAGAGCGACAGGGCGGAACACCATATATTTT

V: TRBV5-1
size: .
J: TRBJ2-2
D: .
length: 17
CDR3: CASSFSPWGSDTGELFF
DNA: TGCGCCAGCAGCTTTTCTCCCTGGGGCTCCGACACCGGGGAGCTGTTTTTT

V: TRBV14
size: .
J: TRBJ2-2
D: TRBD1
length: 15
CDR3: CASSSDRARLGELFF
DNA: TGTGCCAGCAGCTCAGACAGGGCCCGGTTGGGGGAGCTGTTTTTT

V: TRBV6-6
size: .
J: TRBJ2-7
D: .
length: 13
CDR3: CASSPWVGDEQYF
DNA: TGTGCCAGCAGTCCCTGGGTGGGTGACGAGCAGTACTTC

V: TRBV10-3
size: .
J: TRBJ1-2
D: .
length: 13
CDR3: CAISLGGDYGYTF
DNA: TGTGCCATCAGTCTGGGGGGGGACTATGGCTACACCTTC

V: TRBV5-1
size: .
J: TRBJ2-7
D: TRBD2
length: 15
CDR3: CASSLVASGSAEQYF
DNA: TGCGCCAGCAGCTTGGTTGCTAGCGGGAGCGCCGAGCAGTACTTC

V: TRBV28
size: once
J: TRBJ1-2
D: .
length: 13
CDR3: CASTPYLDYGYTF
DNA: TGTGCCAGCACCCCCTATCTCGACTATGGCTACACCTTC

V: TRBV7-3
size: .
J: TRBJ2-1
D: .
length: 14
CDR3: CASSPNLQGDEQFF
DNA: TGTGCCAGCAGCCCGAACCTCCAGGGTGATGAGCAGTTCTTC

V: TRBV5-5
size: once
J: TRBJ1-2
D: .
length: 15
CDR3: CASSPRTDSYYGYTF
DNA: TGTGCCAGCAGCCCAAGGACAGATTCCTACTATGGCTACACCTTC

V: TRBV7-2
size: .
J: TRBJ2-7
D: .
length: 11
CDR3: CASSWMGEQYF
DNA: TGTGCCAGCAGCTGGATGGGGGAGCAGTACTTC

V: TRBV13
size: .
J: TRBJ2-2
D: TRBD1
length: 18
CDR3: CASTQGWRQGRGTGELFF
DNA: TGTGCCAGCACTCAGGGGTGGAGACAGGGAAGGGGCACCGGGGAGCTGTTTTTT

V: TRBV7-2
size: .
J: TRBJ1-4
D: .
length: 14
CDR3: CASSLAGLGEKLFF
DNA: TGTGCCAGCAGCTTGGCCGGTCTCGGAGAAAAACTGTTTTTT

V: TRBV4-2
size: .
J: TRBJ1-4
D: TRBD1
length: 17
CDR3: CASSQDFPGQGREKLFF
DNA: TGTGCCAGCAGCCAAGATTTTCCGGGACAGGGGCGTGAAAAACTGTTTTTT

V: TRBV7-9
size: .
J: TRBJ2-7
D: .
length: 16
CDR3: CASSSVGARKSLEQYF
DNA: TGTGCCAGCAGCTCGGTCGGGGCTCGAAAGTCTTTGGAGCAGTACTTC

V: TRBV7-2
size: .
J: TRBJ1-1
D: .
length: 14
CDR3: CASSLGLPNTEAFF
DNA: TGTGCCAGCAGCCTGGGGTTACCGAACACTGAAGCTTTCTTT

V: TRBV15
size: .
J: TRBJ2-3
D: TRBD1
length: 18
CDR3: CATSSTLSGGWGTDTQYF
DNA: TGTGCCACCAGCAGTACCCTATCAGGGGGATGGGGCACAGATACGCAGTATTTT

V: TRBV7-2
size: .
J: TRBJ1-3
D: .
length: 15
CDR3: CASSLGGSSGNTIYF
DNA: TGTGCCAGCAGCTTAGGGGGTTCCTCTGGAAACACCATATATTTT

V: TRBV4-1
size: .
J: TRBJ1-4
D: .
length: 13
CDR3: CASSQATVEKLFF
DNA: TGCGCCAGCAGCCAAGCTACGGTTGAAAAACTGTTTTTT

V: TRBV25-1
size: .
J: TRBJ2-5
D: TRBD1
length: 16
CDR3: CASSEPGQGAIETQYF
DNA: TGTGCCAGCAGTGAACCGGGACAGGGGGCTATTGAGACCCAGTACTTC

V: TRBV6-6
size: .
J: TRBJ2-3
D: .
length: 13
CDR3: CASSPGEGATQYF
DNA: TGTGCCAGCAGCCCAGGGGAGGGGGCTACGCAGTATTTT

V: TRBV9
size: once
J: TRBJ2-7
D: .
length: 18
CDR3: CASSPRGGLGGSSYEQYF
DNA: TGTGCCAGCAGCCCGAGAGGGGGGCTAGGTGGGAGCTCCTACGAGCAGTACTTC

V: TRBV18
size: .
J: TRBJ1-4
D: TRBD1
length: 15
CDR3: CASSRGTVPNEKLFF
DNA: TGTGCCAGCTCACGGGGGACAGTTCCGAATGAAAAACTGTTTTTT

V: TRBV7-9
size: .
J: TRBJ2-7
D: .
length: 14
CDR3: CASSLIAGAYEQYF
DNA: TGTGCCAGCAGCTTAATCGCTGGGGCCTACGAGCAGTACTTC

V: TRBV5-8
size: .
J: TRBJ1-3
D: .
length: 13
CDR3: CASSFDRGNTIYF
DNA: TGTGCCAGCAGCTTTGACAGGGGAAACACCATATATTTT